Sequencing of this T cell receptor beta chain was carried out in a study of T cells after posttransplantation cyclophosphamide (dated by TCRdb to between 2015 and 2016). Regarding the research as a whole: Using TRB sequencing, the study followed how the T cell repertoire rebuilt after myeloablative bone marrow transplantation with posttransplantation cyclophosphamide given as GVHD prophylaxis. TRB sequencing was also done on up to 3 additional blood samples from 2 to 5.2 years after transplant in 3 patients, and on pretransplant blood from 4 patients. Samples from around 40 PTCy-treated patients and about 17 related bone marrow donors of those patients were subjected to antigen receptor sequencing. TRA and TRB clonality were tightly correlated in 9 or 10 samples, so subsequent TCR analyses focused on TRB only. TRB sequencing was performed on blood from all 35 or so PTCy patients with 1-year posttransplant specimens. Public TRB sequences were queried against a database of over 3,000 sequences associated with responses to pathogens, tumor antigens, self-antigens and alloantigens.

The junction shows trimming of 2 bases on V and 8 bases on J, and the gene matches do not reach 8 bases of it. The CDR3 sequence holds 14 residues, the cysteine and phenylalanine included. The entry retains the CDR3 DNA only, 42 bases that are in frame from base 1. In the germline V gene (reference sequence), CDR1 corresponds to MNHEY and CDR2 to SMNVEV. Genomic DNA was used for TRB sequencing, which was performed with the immunoSEQ assay at survey resolution or with the hsTCRB kit. In the paper's pipeline: The immunoSEQ software handled the initial read processing, while the LymphoSeq R package was used for the repertoire analyses. Clonality was calculated as 1 minus normalized Shannon entropy, and the Gini coefficient was also calculated for each TRB dataset. Phenotypes of unsorted samples were inferred by mapping TRB sequences from sorted subsets of the recipient or donor onto unsorted samples of the same recipient. As stored in TCRdb, this immuneACCESS dataset retains in-frame rearrangements with V and J assigned. A fraction of the clones does not appear; measured against another copy, unresolved V genes explain less than half of the discrepancy, and the remainder lacks a known reason. V and J calls plus clone size are reproduced from that table; the DNA served to infer D and trimming. For this sample the table reports 40,000 or so clones, with no clone seen just once. The top ten clones comprise around 5.9% of the sample.

Related bone marrow donors provided peripheral blood samples on the day of marrow donation. Mononuclear cells from peripheral blood and bone marrow were separated by Ficoll-Hypaque density centrifugation and then cryopreserved. Here is what the overall study found, with its caveats: Donor-recipient similarity was low at 1-2 months but increased during the first year, and donor CD8+ memory clones often dominated later blood repertoires. Across roughly 49 patients, TRB clonality was highly associated with recipient CMV seropositivity and CMV reactivation, and diversity in PTCy patients was similar to diversity in CNI/methotrexate controls. The TRB repertoires of T cells infiltrating skin or GI tract showed only limited overlap with the TRB repertoires of T cells in blood.

Of note for this clone: Its specific antigen is unknown. Base-call qualities are not available, and no considerably larger clone is one nucleotide away.

The source of this sequence is a man aged 25-45 years in good health and a related stem cell transplant donor. The rearrangement joined TRBV27 to TRBJ1-2, with 7 bases matching TRBD1. Sample: PBMCs. The CDR3 in this case is CASSLQGGVGGYTF. Here is the DNA: TGTGCCAGCAGTTTACAAGGGGGCGTGGGGGGCTACACCTTC.